The 10 T cell receptor beta chains listed next were all sequenced from one sample in a study of cytomegalovirus exposure and HLA in healthy donors. The PCR had 60 Vbeta and 13 Jbeta primers. Method: immunoSEQ multiplex PCR; TCRdb's copy keeps in-frame clones and lacks some. The data hold approximately 100,000 clones, with 79% observed a single time. Sequencing was carried out using PBMCs. Receptor source: a woman in her 40s in good health and CMV-seronegative.

This clone was observed once. The rearrangement links TRBV6-6 to TRBJ1-2; no reliable D call. This CDR3 is built from 13 residues. CDR1 and CDR2 from the germline V gene are MNHNY and SVGAGI (reference sequence). V was shortened by 2 bases and J by 0 bases, with 4 bases between the two germline ends. In DNA form, the CDR3 reads TGTGCCAGCAGTTACGGCACTAACTATGGCTACACCTTC. It translates to CASSYGTNYGYTF.

The chain couples TRBV30 to TRBJ2-2; TRBD2 aligns across 7 bases. The germline V gene has CDR1 GTSNPN and CDR2 SVGIG (reference sequence). Losses at the gene ends were 3 bases for V and 5 bases for J; bases not matched to a gene: 9. The CDR3 runs to 15 residues. The CDR3: CAWSPLGTTTGELFF. The CDR3, as DNA: TGTGCCTGGAGCCCCCTGGGGACTACTACCGGGGAGCTGTTTTTT.

This sequence joins TRBV5-1 and TRBJ2-1; TRBD2 matches 8 bases. The germline CDR1 and CDR2 sequences are SGHRS and YFSETQ. V lost 2 bases and J lost 10; bases outside the gene matches: 14. CDR3 length: 16 residues. Written as DNA, the CDR3 is TGCGCCAGCAGCTTATTAGCGGGATCCCAGGGAGTGGAGCAGTTCTTC. Amino acid sequence: CASSLLAGSQGVEQFF.

The J gene is TRBJ1-5, the V gene TRBV7-9, with a tentative D call TRBD1 (5 bases). CDR1 is SEHNR and CDR2 is FQNEAQ in the germline V gene (reference sequence). The CDR3 totals 15 residues. Trimming stripped 5 bases from V and 5 bases from J, with 16 bases between. The CDR3 DNA reads TGTGCCAGCAGCCCTCGCGGGGGGTTGGATCAGCCCCAGCATTTT. This gives the protein CASSPRGGLDQPQHF.

The rearrangement joins TRBV5-1 to TRBJ1-1, with D perhaps matching TRBD1 (5 bases). CDR3 length: 16 residues. V lost 4 bases and J lost 3, with 19 bases in between. Germline-derived CDR1 and CDR2 are SGHRS and YFSETQ. CDR3 bases: TGCGCCAGCAGCATAGACCCGGGTTGGGGGGACACTGAAGCTTTCTTT. This encodes CASSIDPGWGDTEAFF.

This chain joins TRBV19 and TRBJ2-2, with D possibly TRBD2 on 6 matching bases. Germline CDR1 and CDR2: LNHDA and SQIVND (reference sequence). There are 12 residues in the CDR3. The V gene lost 7 bases and the J gene lost 6 bases, with 9 bases spanning the gap. The CDR3 here is CASIGGAGELFF. CDR3 nucleotides: TGTGCCAGTATAGGAGGGGCCGGGGAGCTGTTTTTT.

Points on this clone: One end of the junction fails to match germline, which may point to a read error. The CDR3, as DNA: TGCAGCGTTAACCCAGCGGCGGGGGAGATCTTC. Translated: CSVNPAAGEIF. The chain links TRBV29-1 to TRBJ2-1; 7 bases are shared with TRBD2. CDR3 size: 11 residues. The germline gives CDR1 SQVTM, CDR2 ANQGSEA.

This clone was found a few times. The V and J genes are TRBV5-1 and TRBJ1-1; TRBD1 might be the D (5 bases). The germline gives CDR1 SGHRS, CDR2 YFSETQ. V was shortened by 4 bases and J by 4 bases, with 14 bases between the two germline ends. The CDR3 contains 14 residues. The CDR3 loop reads CASSGGSGGTEAFF. In DNA, the CDR3 is TGCGCCAGCAGCGGGGGGTCCGGGGGCACTGAAGCTTTCTTT.

The chain employs TRBV7-9 and TRBJ2-1; no reliable D call. CDR1 and CDR2 (germline): SEHNR, FQNEAQ (reference sequence). Trimming shortened V by 5 bases and J by 4 bases, and 15 bases separated the two germline ends. The CDR3 covers 15 residues. CDR3 nucleotides: TGTGCCAGCAGCGCCGCAGGATTTCGATACAATGAGCAGTTCTTC. Translating gives CASSAAGFRYNEQFF.

The chain uses TRBV19 and TRBJ1-4; D possibly corresponds to TRBD1 (5 bases). This CDR3 has 13 residues. CDR1 is LNHDA and CDR2 is SQIVND in the germline V gene (reference sequence). V lost 6 bases to trimming and J lost 8 bases, with 13 bases between them. The CDR3 DNA reads as TGTGCCAGTAGGGACATCCCTCGAGAAAAACTGTTTTTT. Translation: CASRDIPREKLFF.